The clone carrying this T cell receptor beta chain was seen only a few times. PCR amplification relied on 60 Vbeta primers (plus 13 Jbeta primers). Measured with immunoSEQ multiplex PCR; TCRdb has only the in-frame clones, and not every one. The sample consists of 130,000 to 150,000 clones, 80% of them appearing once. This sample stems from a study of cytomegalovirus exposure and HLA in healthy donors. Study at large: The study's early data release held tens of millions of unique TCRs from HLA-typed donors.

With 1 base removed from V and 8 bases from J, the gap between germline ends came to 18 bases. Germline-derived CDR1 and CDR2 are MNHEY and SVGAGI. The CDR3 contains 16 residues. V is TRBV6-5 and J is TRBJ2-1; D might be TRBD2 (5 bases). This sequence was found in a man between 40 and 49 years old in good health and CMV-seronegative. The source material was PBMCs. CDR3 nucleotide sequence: TGTGCCAGCAGTTACTATATGGGAATGGGAGTCCATGAGCAGTTCTTC. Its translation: CASSYYMGMGVHEQFF.